This T cell receptor (beta chain) was retrieved from a study of cytomegalovirus exposure and HLA in healthy donors. Study summary: An earlier analysis found fewer than 140 million unique TCR beta sequences from about 190 million T cells. Among about 380 genotyped donors, around 80% fell in the Caucasian-associated ancestry cluster.

A remark on this clone: Its antigen is unknown.

V shed 5 bases and J 3 bases; nucleotides not matched to a gene: 4. CDR1 is MNHEY, CDR2 SVGAGI, per germline. This CDR3 is built from 14 residues. 13 Jbeta primers and 60 Vbeta primers were used for the PCR. The method was immunoSEQ multiplex PCR; TCRdb's version includes in-frame clones alone and lacks a portion of them. The sample has about 78,000 clones, roughly 60% seen once. Study-wide results and limits: It was reportedly the case that the classifier diagnosed cytomegalovirus status with high specificity and sensitivity. Prediction of most subjects' HLA-A and HLA-B alleles by TCR beta sequences was reportedly accurate.

This TCR came from a man younger than 40 in good health and CMV-seropositive. The chain employs TRBV6-5 and TRBJ2-7, with 10 bases aligning to TRBD1. The sample was PBMCs. As DNA, the CDR3 is TGTGCCAGCAGTGGGGGGACAGGGGTCTACGAGCAGTACTTC. Protein product: CASSGGTGVYEQYF.